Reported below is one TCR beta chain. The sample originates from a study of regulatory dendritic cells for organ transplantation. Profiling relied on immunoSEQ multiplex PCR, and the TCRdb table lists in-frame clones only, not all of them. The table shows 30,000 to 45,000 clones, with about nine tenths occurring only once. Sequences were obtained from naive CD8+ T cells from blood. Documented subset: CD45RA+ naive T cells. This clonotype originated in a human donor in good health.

The CDR3 spells CARIKGQGSAGGYTF. The CDR3 nucleotides are TGTGCCAGGATAAAGGGACAGGGATCGGCTGGGGGCTACACCTTC. V and J are TRBV2 and TRBJ1-2; 9 bases are a match to TRBD1. CDR1 and CDR2 (germline): SNHLY, FYNNEI. The CDR3 has 15 amino acids. V was clipped by 9 bases and J by 8 bases; unmatched bases: 16.